This TCR beta chain emerged from a study of blood T cells in healthy people across ages. Using a J-beta primer mix together with a sample-barcoded 5' primer, a second PCR was run for 7 to 11 cycles. TCRdb ran MiXCR on the 5' RACE reads and lists one entry per CDR3 protein. The sample includes more than 1 million distinct CDR3 sequences, 35% to 50% of them seen just once. The length of the CDR3 is 14 residues. CDR1 and CDR2 from the germline V gene are LGHNA and YNFKEQ. Trimming removed 1 base at V and 2 bases at J, with 7 bases between. This clonotype was observed at least ten times. The TCR was taken from an older woman in good health. The specimen sequenced was blood. V usage is TRBV4-2 and J usage is TRBJ2-3, with a weak D call TRBD2 (5 bases). The chain's CDR3 is CASSQGGSTDTQYF. For the CDR3, the DNA is TGTGCCAGCAGCCAAGGCGGGTCCACAGATACGCAGTATTTT.